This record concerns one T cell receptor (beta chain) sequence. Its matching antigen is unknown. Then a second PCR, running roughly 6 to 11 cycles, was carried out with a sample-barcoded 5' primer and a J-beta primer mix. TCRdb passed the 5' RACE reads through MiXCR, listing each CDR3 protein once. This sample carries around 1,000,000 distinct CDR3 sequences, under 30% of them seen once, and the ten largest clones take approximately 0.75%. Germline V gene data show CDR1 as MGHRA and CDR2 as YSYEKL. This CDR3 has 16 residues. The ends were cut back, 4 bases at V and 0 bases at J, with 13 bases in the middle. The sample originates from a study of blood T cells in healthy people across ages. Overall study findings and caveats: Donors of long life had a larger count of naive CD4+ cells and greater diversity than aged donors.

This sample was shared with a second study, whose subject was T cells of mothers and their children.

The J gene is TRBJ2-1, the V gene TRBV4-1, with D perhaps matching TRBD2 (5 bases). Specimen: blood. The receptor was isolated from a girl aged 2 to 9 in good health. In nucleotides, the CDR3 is TGCGCCAGCAGCCCTTGGACGGGAAGCTCCTACAATGAGCAGTTCTTC. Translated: CASSPWTGSSYNEQFF.